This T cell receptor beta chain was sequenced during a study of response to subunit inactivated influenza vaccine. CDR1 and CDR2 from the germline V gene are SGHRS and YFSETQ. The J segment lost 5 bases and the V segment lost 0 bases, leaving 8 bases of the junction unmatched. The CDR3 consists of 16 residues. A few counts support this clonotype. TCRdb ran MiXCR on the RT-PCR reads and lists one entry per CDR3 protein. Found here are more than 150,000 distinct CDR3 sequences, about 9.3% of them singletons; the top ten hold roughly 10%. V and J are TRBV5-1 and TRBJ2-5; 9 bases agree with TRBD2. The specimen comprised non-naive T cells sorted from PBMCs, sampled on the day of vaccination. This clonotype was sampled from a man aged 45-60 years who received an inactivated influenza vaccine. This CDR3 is CASSLGLAGEVETQYF. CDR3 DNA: TGCGCCAGCAGCTTGGGCTTAGCGGGAGAGGTCGAGACCCAGTACTTC.